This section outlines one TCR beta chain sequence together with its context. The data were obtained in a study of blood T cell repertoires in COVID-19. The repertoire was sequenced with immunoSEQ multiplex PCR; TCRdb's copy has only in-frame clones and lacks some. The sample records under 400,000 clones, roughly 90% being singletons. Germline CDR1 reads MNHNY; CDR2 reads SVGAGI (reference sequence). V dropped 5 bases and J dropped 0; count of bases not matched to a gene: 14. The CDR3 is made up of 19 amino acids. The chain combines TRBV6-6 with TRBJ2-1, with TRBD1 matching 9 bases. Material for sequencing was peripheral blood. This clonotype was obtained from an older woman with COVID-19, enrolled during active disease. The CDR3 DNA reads TGTGCCAGCAGTCTGGGGGGACAGGGTCTAGGGAGCTCCTACAATGAGCAGTTCTTC. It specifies CASSLGGQGLGSSYNEQFF.